This TCR beta chain comes out of a study of cytomegalovirus exposure and HLA in healthy donors. Study findings and constraints: There were several of the most significant clusters that appeared linked to common viral pathogens in a later analysis. Segments of the TCR beta V type were, in most cases, productive about 87% or about 30% of the time in an earlier analysis. Presence/absence comparisons presumed near-even sequencing depth among donors.

A remark on this clone: Its antigen is not known.

Vbeta (60) and Jbeta (13) primers were used in the PCR. Some clones are missing from TCRdb's copy, which holds only in-frame ones; the method was immunoSEQ multiplex PCR. The sample contains approximately 250,000 clones, over 75% of which appear only once. V dropped 1 base and J dropped 0 bases, with 10 bases sitting between them. Germline V lookup: CDR1 SGHAT, CDR2 FQNNGV. The CDR3 is made up of 15 amino acids. The gene calls are TRBV11-2 and TRBJ2-7; a possible D gene is TRBD1 (5 bases). The receptor comes from a boy aged 5-17 years in good health and CMV-seronegative. Sequencing used PBMCs. In DNA, the CDR3 is TGTGCCAGCAGCTTAGTACAGGCCCGCTCCTACGAGCAGTACTTC. Translation gives CASSLVQARSYEQYF.